This TCR beta chain comes out of a study of cytomegalovirus exposure and HLA in healthy donors. General study findings and limits: HLA alleles were associated with roughly 15,000 TCR beta sequences in a later analysis at 0.05 false discovery rate. The authors later found HLA-associated TCR beta chains more clonally expanded than equally common others. When presence/absence was analysed, sequencing depth was taken to be roughly uniform across donors.

Worth noting for this clone: Antigen unknown.

With 60 Vbeta and 13 Jbeta primers, the PCR was carried out. Original processing notes: Later, tens of millions of unique TCR beta chains were counted in an analysis, and approximately 10 million of them were shared. The table came from immunoSEQ multiplex PCR; TCRdb's copy has only in-frame clones and leaves some out. That table is the source of V, J and clone size, and D and trimming were worked out from the DNA. Of over 150,000 clones detected, 71% appear once; the ten largest clones hold around 2.8%. The germline V gene has CDR1 MGHRA and CDR2 YSYEKL. The CDR3 spans 15 residues. V shed 4 bases and J 8 bases; nucleotides not matched to a gene: 8.

Sequenced input: PBMCs. The chain recombines TRBV4-1 with TRBJ1-2; 12 positions match TRBD1. This receptor was taken from a woman aged 30 to 39 in good health and CMV-seronegative. DNA of the CDR3: TGCGCCAGCAGCCTTAGAGGCGGGACAGGGGGCGGCTACACCTTC. It specifies CASSLRGGTGGGYTF.